This T cell receptor beta chain was observed in a study of vaccination effects on CD4 cells after COVID-19. Study in general: Two-dose BNT162b2 or mRNA-1273 vaccination was given to participants. General observations from the study: Healthy vaccinees' vaccine-induced clones included only 1 of 255 cross-reacting with common cold coronaviruses.

CD4+ T cells specific for antigen were expanded with viral peptide pools by the ViraFEST assay before sequencing. Following an approximately 10-day culture, CD4+ T cells were purified. Having tested negative for nucleocapsid antibodies, the vaccine recipients showed no prior SARS-CoV-2 infection. Every well got a few million PBMC, which were grown with around 10 IU/ml IL-2 and roughly 10 ug/ml peptides. At days 3 and 7, half of the medium was exchanged for IL-2 medium. Profiled with immunoSEQ multiplex PCR; TCRdb holds only in-frame clones, not every one. The repertoire holds tens of thousands of clones, with roughly 70% as singletons. Turning to this clone: What it binds is unknown.

Germline-derived CDR1 and CDR2 are KGHSH and LQKENI. This CDR3 is built from 18 residues. V was pared by 2 bases and J by 3 bases, with 7 bases of the junction left unmatched. The clonotype originates from a human donor who received a COVID-19 vaccine. Here the sequenced sample was CD4+ T cells from PBMCs cultured with SARS-CoV-2 spike peptides, taken before COVID-19 vaccination. The rearrangement links TRBV18 to TRBJ2-2, with TRBD2 matching over 12 bases. CDR3 region: CASSPSKLAGGHTGELFF. The CDR3 coding sequence is TGTGCCAGCTCACCAAGTAAACTAGCGGGAGGCCACACCGGGGAGCTGTTTTTT.